The next 32 T cell receptor beta chains were all read from a single sample in a study of CXCR3-negative and CXCR3-positive naive CD8 T cells. The TRB cDNA libraries were prepared by 5' RACE with UMI labels. TCRdb reprocessed the 5' RACE reads; each CDR3 protein has one entry and no DNA is given. The table for this sample gives thousands of distinct CDR3 sequences. Sequenced: naive CXCR3- CD8+ T cells from blood. Subset meaning: CD45RO-CCR7+CD27+CD95- naive CD8+ T cells lacking CXCR3 (TNR3-). The receptor set was obtained from a human donor in good health. Some clones in this sample may be carry-over from other donors' samples.

V gene TRBV12-3 or TRBV12-4 combines with J gene TRBJ2-4; no DNA is available, so the TRBD2 call from TCRdb remains unchecked. CDR3 length: 16 residues. CDR3: CASSFSGREGKNIQYF.

V usage is TRBV12-5 and J usage is TRBJ2-1; the D gene TCRdb calls, TRBD2, cannot be checked with no DNA. The CDR3 has 14 amino acids. CDR1 and CDR2 (germline): LGHNT, FRNRAP. This CDR3 reads CASAWTSGTVEQFF.

The rearrangement links TRBV5-1 to TRBJ2-5. The CDR3 contains 11 residues. CDR1 SGHRS and CDR2 YFSETQ come from the germline V gene. The CDR3 protein is CASRLKETQYF.

The chain employs TRBV4-1 and TRBJ2-5; checking the TCRdb D call of TRBD2 is not possible without DNA. CDR3 length: 14 residues. Germline values: CDR1 MGHRA, CDR2 YSYEKL. CDR3 protein: CASSLRQGGETQYF.

This chain links TRBV29-1 with TRBJ2-4; the TRBD1 assignment by TCRdb is unverifiable without DNA. This CDR3 has 12 amino acids. Germline V gene data show CDR1 as SQVTM and CDR2 as ANQGSEA. The CDR3: CSYCRTDNIQYF.

The chain joins TRBV15 to TRBJ1-3. CDR1 and CDR2 from the germline V gene are LNHNV and YYDKDF (reference sequence). This CDR3 is built from 13 residues. Here the CDR3 reads CATSSNPGNTIYF.

Considering frequency, this clonotype is medium-sized. The V gene is TRBV9, the J gene TRBJ2-7; the D gene TCRdb calls, TRBD1, cannot be checked with no DNA. This CDR3 spans 14 amino acids. Germline V CDR1 and CDR2: SGDLS, YYNGEE. CDR3 region: CASSPRTASYEQYF. Full variable domain (rest looked up from reference TRBV9 and TRBJ2-7): DSGVTQTPKHLITATGQRVTLRCSPRSGDLSVYWYQQSLDQGLQFLIQYYNGEERAKGNILERFSAQQFPDLHSELNLSSLELGDSALYFCASSPRTASYEQYFGPGTRLTVT.

The chain recombines TRBV28 with TRBJ1-3. Germline assignment: CDR1 MDHEN and CDR2 SYDVKM. The CDR3 totals 11 residues. The CDR3 is CGANSGNTIYF.

This CDR3 reads CASSYGGDAYEQYF. V usage is TRBV6-2 or TRBV6-3 and J usage is TRBJ2-7; no DNA is available, so the TRBD2 call from TCRdb remains unchecked. The CDR3 loop spans 14 amino acids. Germline V lookup: CDR1 MNHEY, CDR2 SVGEGT.

CDR3 in amino acids: CASSKVGDFSIVTQYF. The chain is built from TRBV21-1 and TRBJ2-3; TCRdb gives TRBD2 as the D gene, but with no DNA this cannot be confirmed. TRBV21-1 is a pseudogene locus. The CDR3 runs to 16 residues.

The genes are TRBV12-3 or TRBV12-4 and TRBJ2-7; TCRdb reports TRBD1, a call that lacks DNA to check it against. This CDR3 contains 13 residues. CDR3 region: CASSPGPKGEQYF.

Its frequency marks this clonotype as medium-sized. J is TRBJ2-1 and V is TRBV13; the D gene TCRdb calls, TRBD2, cannot be checked with no DNA. Germline loops: CDR1 PRHDT, CDR2 FYEKMQ (reference sequence). The CDR3 is made up of 18 amino acids. The CDR3 here is CASSLGGSSVTSGYEQFF. Together with reference TRBV13 and TRBJ2-1, the CDR3 gives the full variable domain: AAGVIQSPRHLIKEKRETATLKCYPIPRHDTVYWYQQGPGQDPQFLISFYEKMQSDKGSIPDRFSAQQFSDYHSELNMSSLELGDSALYFCASSLGGSSVTSGYEQFFGPGTRLTVL.

This clonotype is deemed medium-sized (0.01 to 0.1%) by its frequency. The V gene is TRBV29-1, the J gene TRBJ1-2; there is no DNA to check the TCRdb D call of TRBD1. This CDR3 spans 12 amino acids. Per germline, CDR1 SQVTM and CDR2 ANQGSEA. The CDR3 is CSVAGTEYGYTF.

The chain has TRBV6-6 and TRBJ2-1. The CDR3 is made up of 12 amino acids. Per germline, CDR1 MNHNY and CDR2 SVGAGI (reference sequence). The CDR3 here is CASLLDNNEQFF.

The rearrangement links TRBV6-2 or TRBV6-3 to TRBJ1-6; TCRdb's D gene call, TRBD1, goes unchecked for lack of DNA. Germline assignment: CDR1 MNHEY and CDR2 SVGEGT. CDR3 length: 17 amino acids. This CDR3 is CASSYVEGGADNSPLHF.

The chain combines TRBV4-1 with TRBJ2-4. The CDR3 is made up of 12 amino acids. The germline V gene has CDR1 MGHRA and CDR2 YSYEKL. CDR3 sequence: CASSQDGTDSYF.

This clonotype is medium-sized (0.01 to 0.1%) by frequency. The chain combines TRBV5-1 with TRBJ2-1. Germline V gene sequence: CDR1 SGHRS, CDR2 YFSETQ. The length of the CDR3 is 15 residues. The CDR3 here is CASSLGGGLPNEQFF. Full variable domain (missing parts from reference TRBV5-1 and TRBJ2-1): KAGVTQTPRYLIKTRGQQVTLSCSPISGHRSVSWYQQTPGQGLQFLFEYFSETQRNKGNFPGRFSGRQFSNSRSEMNVSTLELGDSALYLCASSLGGGLPNEQFFGPGTRLTVL.

This chain links TRBV25-1 with TRBJ2-2. CDR3 length: 11 residues. CDR1 is MGHDK, CDR2 SYGVNS, per germline. CDR3 sequence: CASMLAGELFF.

The chain recombines TRBV11-2 with TRBJ2-3. Germline values: CDR1 SGHAT, CDR2 FQNNGV. CDR3 length: 13 amino acids. CDR3 sequence reads: CASSAFPTDTQYF.

By frequency, this clonotype registers medium-sized (0.01 to 0.1%). The chain is built from TRBV29-1 and TRBJ2-7; TCRdb calls TRBD2, which cannot be checked without DNA. Germline V gene lookup returns CDR1 SQVTM and CDR2 ANQGSEA. This CDR3 contains 15 residues. The CDR3 loop is CSVEDRREQPHEQYF.

By frequency, this clonotype registers medium-sized. The chain links TRBV11-2 to TRBJ1-6; the D call from TCRdb, TRBD1, cannot be confirmed without DNA. CDR1 and CDR2 from the germline V gene are SGHAT and FQNNGV. The CDR3 sequence is 16 residues long. The CDR3 protein is CASSGDGDLSNSPLHF.

The chain is built from TRBV13 and TRBJ1-6; TCRdb's D gene call, TRBD1, goes unchecked for lack of DNA. The CDR3 runs 14 residues. The germline V gene has CDR1 PRHDT and CDR2 FYEKMQ (reference sequence). CDR3: CASSEQGSNSPLHF.

In terms of frequency, this clonotype is medium-sized. The genes are TRBV29-1 and TRBJ1-1; the D call of TRBD1 rests on TCRdb alone, since no DNA is present to check it. The V gene's germline CDR1 is SQVTM and CDR2 ANQGSEA. The CDR3 is made up of 15 amino acids. Here the CDR3 reads CSVEESGTAHTEAFF.

The chain has TRBV29-1 and TRBJ2-7. CDR1 is SQVTM, CDR2 ANQGSEA, per germline. This CDR3 is 13 amino acids long. The CDR3 is CSVDAQGAYEQYF.

This clonotype is identified as medium-sized from frequency. The V gene is TRBV29-1, the J gene TRBJ2-3; the TRBD2 assignment by TCRdb is unverifiable without DNA. Germline-derived CDR1 and CDR2 are SQVTM and ANQGSEA. CDR3 length equals 16 residues. CDR3 residues: CSVEGVTSGRSDTQYF.

This chain joins TRBV11-2 and TRBJ2-3; TCRdb outputs TRBD1, but without DNA this stays unchecked. From germline, CDR1 is SGHAT and CDR2 FQNNGV. This CDR3 is built from 15 residues. CDR3: CASSLVSRGTDTQYF.

This clonotype is called medium-sized based on its frequency. This chain connects TRBV7-9 to TRBJ1-1; as DNA is missing, the TRBD1 call by TCRdb cannot be tested. Germline CDR1 reads SEHNR; CDR2 reads FQNEAQ (reference sequence). This CDR3 spans 15 amino acids. CDR3 amino acids: CASSAGQGVNTEAFF.

Frequency places this clonotype as medium-sized. The genes are TRBV10-2 and TRBJ2-6. There are 14 residues in the CDR3. CDR1 and CDR2 (germline): WSHSY, SAAADI. This CDR3 reads CASSENSGANVLTF.

This clonotype is classed as medium-sized by frequency. This chain uses TRBV7-2 with TRBJ2-1; TCRdb's D call of TRBD1 is untestable without DNA. CDR3 size: 17 residues. In germline, CDR1 is SGHTA, CDR2 FQGNSA. CDR3 loop: CASSLVGTASSYNEQFF.

This clonotype is called medium-sized based on its frequency. The chain joins TRBV15 to TRBJ2-5; TCRdb outputs TRBD1, but without DNA this stays unchecked. This CDR3 has 13 amino acids. Germline V gene sequence: CDR1 LNHNV, CDR2 YYDKDF (reference sequence). The CDR3 reads CATSTRRGETQYF. The whole variable domain, filled in from reference TRBV15 and TRBJ2-5, reads DAMVIQNPRYQVTQFGKPVTLSCSQTLNHNVMYWYQQKSSQAPKLLFHYYDKDFNNEADTPDNFQSRRPNTSFCFLDIRSPGLGDTAMYLCATSTRRGETQYFGPGTRLLVL.

Measured by frequency, this clonotype is medium-sized. This chain links TRBV20-1 with TRBJ2-2; the D gene TCRdb calls, TRBD1, cannot be checked with no DNA. Germline assignment: CDR1 DFQATT and CDR2 SNEGSKA (reference sequence). The CDR3 has 13 residues. The CDR3 here is CSARTGDTGELFF.

V and J are TRBV20-1 and TRBJ2-5; lacking DNA, the TRBD1 call made by TCRdb goes unchecked. CDR1 and CDR2 (germline): DFQATT, SNEGSKA (reference sequence). CDR3 size: 14 residues. The CDR3 spells CSGRAGDLRETQYF.